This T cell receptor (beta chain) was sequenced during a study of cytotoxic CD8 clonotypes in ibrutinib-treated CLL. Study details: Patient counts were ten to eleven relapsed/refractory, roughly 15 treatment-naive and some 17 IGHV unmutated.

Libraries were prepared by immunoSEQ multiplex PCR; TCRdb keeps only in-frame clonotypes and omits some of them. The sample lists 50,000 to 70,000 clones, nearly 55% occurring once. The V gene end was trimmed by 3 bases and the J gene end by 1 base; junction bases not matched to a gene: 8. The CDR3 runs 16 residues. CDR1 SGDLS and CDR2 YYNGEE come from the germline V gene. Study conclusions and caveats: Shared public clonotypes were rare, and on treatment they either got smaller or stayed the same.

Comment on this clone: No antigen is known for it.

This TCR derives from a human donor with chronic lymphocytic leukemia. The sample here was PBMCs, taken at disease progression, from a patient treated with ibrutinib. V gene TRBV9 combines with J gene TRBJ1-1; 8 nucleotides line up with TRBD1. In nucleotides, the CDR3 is TGTGCCAGCAGCGGACGACAGGGGATTGGGAACACTGAAGCTTTCTTT. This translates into CASSGRQGIGNTEAFF.